The entry that follows covers one TCR beta chain sequence. The data derive from a study of blood T cell repertoires in COVID-19. About the study: Sites across the United States, Italy and Spain contributed samples from acute and convalescent COVID-19.

The method was immunoSEQ multiplex PCR; TCRdb's version includes in-frame clones alone and lacks a portion of them. The sample contains more than 90,000 clones, roughly 82% of which appear only once. The junction had 15 bases not matched to a gene; V was cut back by 5 bases and J by 10 bases. The CDR3 runs 15 residues. Germline V gene lookup returns CDR1 MNHEY and CDR2 SVGAGI. This receptor was taken from a man at least 80 years old with acute or convalescent COVID-19. The V gene is TRBV6-5, the J gene TRBJ1-1, with 8 bases matching TRBD1. Material: peripheral blood. The DNA for the CDR3 is TGTGCCAGCAGTAACCCCTACAGGGGGGTAAACGGAGCTTTCTTT. Translating gives CASSNPYRGVNGAFF.